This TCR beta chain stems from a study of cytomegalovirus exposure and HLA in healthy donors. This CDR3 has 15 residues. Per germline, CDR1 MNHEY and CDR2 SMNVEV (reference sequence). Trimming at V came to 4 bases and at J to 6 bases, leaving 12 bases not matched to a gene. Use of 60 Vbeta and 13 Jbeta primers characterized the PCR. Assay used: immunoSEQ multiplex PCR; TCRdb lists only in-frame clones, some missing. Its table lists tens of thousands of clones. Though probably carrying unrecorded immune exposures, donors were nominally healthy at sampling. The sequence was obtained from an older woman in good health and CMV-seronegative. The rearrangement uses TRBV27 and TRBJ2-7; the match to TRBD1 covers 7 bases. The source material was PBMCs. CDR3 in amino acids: CASSSGQAWVAEQYF. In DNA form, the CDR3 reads TGTGCCAGCAGTTCAGGACAGGCTTGGGTCGCCGAGCAGTACTTC.